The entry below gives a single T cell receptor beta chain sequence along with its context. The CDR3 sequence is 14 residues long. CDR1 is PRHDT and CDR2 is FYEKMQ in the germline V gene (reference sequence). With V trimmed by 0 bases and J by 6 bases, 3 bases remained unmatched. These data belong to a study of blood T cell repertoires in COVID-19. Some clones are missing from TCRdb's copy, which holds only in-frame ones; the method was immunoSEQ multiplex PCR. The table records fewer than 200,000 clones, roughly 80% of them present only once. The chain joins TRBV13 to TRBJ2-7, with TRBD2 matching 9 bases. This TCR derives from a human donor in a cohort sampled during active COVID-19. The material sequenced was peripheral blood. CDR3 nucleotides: TGTGCCAGCAGCTTAGGGGGAGCGGGGGGCGAGCAGTACTTC. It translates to CASSLGGAGGEQYF.